A single T cell receptor (beta chain) is shown here with its context. As yet, its antigen is unknown. TCRdb called the 5' RACE reads again in MiXCR, with one record for every CDR3 protein. This table holds about 900,000 distinct CDR3 sequences, over 9% found once. The data originate from a study of identical twins. Points from the study as a whole: Memory repertoires lacked the insertion deficit that abundant cord blood beta clonotypes showed. Alpha sequences that were out-of-frame and twin-shared showed an excess of low generation probability.

Germline CDR1 and CDR2: MNHNS and SASEGT. The germline V and J ends were trimmed by 1 base and 7 bases, with 7 bases remaining between them. The CDR3 sequence is 12 residues long. This sample also belongs to another study, concerning yellow fever vaccine responses in identical twins. That study adds: The authors reported partly convergent, partly personalized vaccine responses in identical twins.

This chain links TRBV6-1 with TRBJ1-1; no firm D call. Material for sequencing was PBMCs. This TCR derives from a woman aged 18-29 years in good health. DNA for the CDR3: TGTGCCAGCAGTGAAGGACAATTTGAAGCTTTCTTT. It translates to CASSEGQFEAFF.